A single T cell receptor (beta chain) is shown here with its context. The target antigen is unknown. This entry belongs to a study of CD8 T cells in Susac syndrome. Study-wide results and limits: Susac-specific public clones in total CD8+ repertoires numbered some 16; in CD8+ TEMRA repertoires, they numbered about 5.

RNA in amounts of roughly 0.45 to 1 ug was reverse transcribed with random hexamers. TCR beta CDR3 was amplified by immunoSEQ multiplex PCR. This amplification extended across 54 Vbeta and 13 Jbeta segments. TCRdb used MiXCR to reprocess the immunoSEQ multiplex PCR reads, holding one entry per CDR3 protein. The sample yields about 90,000 distinct CDR3 sequences, about 96% seen once. The clonotype was recovered from a human donor with Susac syndrome. The sequenced sample was CD8+ T cells from PBMCs.

CDR3 DNA sequence: TGTGCCAGCAGTCCCGGGCAGGCGTCGAACACTGAAGCTTTCTTT. This gives the protein CASSPGQASNTEAFF. J is TRBJ1-1 and V is TRBV7-2; no firm D call. CDR1 SGHTA and CDR2 FQGNSA come from the germline V gene. This CDR3 has 15 residues. V lost 6 bases to trimming and J lost 1 base, with 15 bases between them. Full variable domain (outside the CDR3, taken from reference TRBV7-2 and TRBJ1-1): GAGVSQSPSNKVTEKGKDVELRCDPISGHTALYWYRQSLGQGLEFLIYFQGNSAPDKSGLPSDRFSAERTGGSVSTLTIQRTQQEDSAVYLCASSPGQASNTEAFFGQGTRLTVV.